These T cell receptor beta chains were read from a single sample in a study of T cell changes during pregnancy in multiple sclerosis. Clones were sequenced by immunoSEQ multiplex PCR, and TCRdb holds only the in-frame ones, with some missing. The data contain roughly 100,000 clones, roughly nine tenths of them seen just once; the ten biggest clones take up roughly 3.5%. This specimen was peripheral blood, taken after pregnancy. These receptors were taken from a female donor with multiple sclerosis, enrolled in a pregnancy study. Each CDR3 is given with its conserved first and last residue. The D gene is left open where the match is weak. The listing skips clone size in some rows; elsewhere it reads once, few, many or a size class.

J | size | D | V | DNA | CDR3
TRBJ1-4 | - | TRBD1 | TRBV6-1 | TGTGCCAGCAAGGACAGGGGTGTAGAAGAAAAACTGTTTTTT | CASKDRGVEEKLFF
TRBJ1-6 | - | - | TRBV9 | TGTGCCAGCAGCGTACGGCGGGATAATTCACCCCTCCACTTT | CASSVRRDNSPLHF
TRBJ1-4 | few | - | TRBV9 | TGTGCCAGCAGCGCGAACATACACAGTAATGAAAAACTGTTTTTT | CASSANIHSNEKLFF
TRBJ2-7 | - | TRBD2 | TRBV11-3 | TGTGCCAGCAGCTTACGGGGGACTAGCGGGTACGAGCAGTACTTC | CASSLRGTSGYEQYF
TRBJ2-1 | - | - | TRBV11-2 | TGTGCCAGCAGCCCAATCAAGGGGATCAATGAGCAGTTCTTC | CASSPIKGINEQFF
TRBJ1-1 | few | - | TRBV6-1 | TGTGCCAGCATACAGGGGAACACTGAAGCTTTCTTT | CASIQGNTEAFF
TRBJ2-7 | - | TRBD1 | TRBV15 | TGTGCCACCAGCAGATACCGCCAAGGGGGCCTGAGTCAATCCTACGAGCAGTACTTC | CATSRYRQGGLSQSYEQYF
TRBJ2-2 | - | TRBD2 | TRBV7-6 | TGTGCCAGCAGCCCCCATCGGAAGGCCATCGGGGAGGGGAACACCGGGGAGCTGTTTTTT | CASSPHRKAIGEGNTGELFF
TRBJ2-7 | many | - | TRBV6-1 | TGTGCCAGCAGTCCATCTATAGCGGAACCCTACGAGCAGTACTTC | CASSPSIAEPYEQYF
TRBJ2-3 | - | TRBD1 | TRBV5-1 | TGCGCCAGCAGCTTGGGCAGGGGGATCACAGATACGCAGTATTTT | CASSLGRGITDTQYF
TRBJ1-6 | - | - | TRBV11-1 | TGTGCCAGCAGCACTACAGGAGTTGGCGGTTCACCCCTCCACTTT | CASSTTGVGGSPLHF
TRBJ2-3 | once | TRBD2 | TRBV6-1 | TGTGCCAGCAGTGAAGCGTTTTGGCCTGACTCTAGCGGGGGAGGAGATACGCAGTATTTT | CASSEAFWPDSSGGGDTQYF
TRBJ2-3 | - | - | TRBV7-8 | TGTGCCAGCAGCTTACGCCGTCAGACAGATACGCAGTATTTT | CASSLRRQTDTQYF
TRBJ2-7 | once | - | TRBV27 | TGTGCCAGCAGTTTTGGGACTCCCCTCTACGAGCAGTACTTC | CASSFGTPLYEQYF
TRBJ2-4 | once | TRBD1 | TRBV5-6 | TGTGCCAGCAGCTTTGGACAGGGGCAGATAGTGGACATTCAGTACTTC | CASSFGQGQIVDIQYF
TRBJ1-2 | - | TRBD1 | TRBV7-8 | TGTGCCAGCAGCTTAGAGGTCGGGGGACAGGGAAACTATGGCTACACCTTC | CASSLEVGGQGNYGYTF
TRBJ2-7 | - | - | TRBV13 | TGTGCCAGCAGCACCCGGGACTTCTCCTACGAGCAGTACTTC | CASSTRDFSYEQYF
TRBJ2-7 | - | TRBD2 | TRBV25-1 | TGTGCCAGCAGTGAATATGAGTTTATGGCGGGGGACTCCTACGAGCAGTACTTC | CASSEYEFMAGDSYEQYF
TRBJ2-3 | - | TRBD2 | TRBV13 | TGTGCCAGCAGCTCGGGGGGACGCCCAGATACGCAGTATTTT | CASSSGGRPDTQYF
TRBJ1-1 | - | - | TRBV10-2 | TGCGCCAGCAGTGATGGCGTCAGGACTTACACTGAAGCTTTCTTT | CASSDGVRTYTEAFF
TRBJ2-4 | - | - | TRBV2 | TGTGCCAGCAGGTATCGCGCAGGGCAAAACATTCAGTACTTC | CASRYRAGQNIQYF
TRBJ2-7 | - | TRBD2 | TRBV7-2 | TGTGCCAGCAGCTTAACGAGCGGGGGGAACTCCTACGAGCAGTACTTC | CASSLTSGGNSYEQYF
TRBJ2-7 | - | - | TRBV9 | TGTGCCAGCAGCGAGGGGGACGCCTCCTACGAGCAGTACTTC | CASSEGDASYEQYF
TRBJ2-1 | few | - | TRBV5-1 | TGCGCCAGTCAGCCCCCCTCCTGGGAGCACAATGAGCAGTTCTTC | CASQPPSWEHNEQFF
TRBJ2-7 | - | TRBD1 | TRBV27 | TGTGCCAGCAGTCACGGGACAGGGATATACGAGCAGTACTTC | CASSHGTGIYEQYF